This TCR beta chain was observed in a study of shared clonotypes between healthy human individuals. Measured with immunoSEQ multiplex PCR; TCRdb has only the in-frame clones, and not every one. This sample has roughly 500,000 clones, with roughly 80% found just once. On this clone itself: A far larger clone is only one base removed, so a read error is likely.

CDR1 is SGHRS and CDR2 is YFSETQ in the germline V gene. This CDR3 is 14 amino acids long. The chain has TRBV5-1 and TRBJ1-1; D not certain. Sequences were obtained from PBMCs. This receptor was obtained from a woman aged 40-49 years in good health. Some clones in this sample may be carry-over from other donors' samples. CDR3 amino acids: CASSLGPTNTGAFF. The CDR3 nucleotides read TGCGCCAGCAGCTTGGGACCTACGAACACTGGAGCTTTCTTT.